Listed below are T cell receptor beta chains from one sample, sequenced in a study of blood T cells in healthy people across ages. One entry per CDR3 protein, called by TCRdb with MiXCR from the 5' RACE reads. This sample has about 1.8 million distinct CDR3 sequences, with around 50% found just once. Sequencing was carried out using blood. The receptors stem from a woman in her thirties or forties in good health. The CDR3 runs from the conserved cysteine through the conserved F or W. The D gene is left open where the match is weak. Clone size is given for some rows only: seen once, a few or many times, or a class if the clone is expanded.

CASSGGGTDYGYTF | TGTGCCAGCAGCGGGGGAGGGACAGACTATGGCTACACCTTC | TRBJ1-2 | few | TRBV9 | TRBD1
CSAIDRASYEQYF | TGCAGTGCTATCGACAGGGCCTCCTACGAGCAGTACTTC | TRBJ2-7 | few | TRBV20-1 | TRBD1
CASSRTGGAEQYF | TGTGCCAGCAGCCGAACAGGGGGCGCCGAGCAGTACTTC | TRBJ2-7 | - | TRBV12-3/TRBV12-4 | TRBD1
CASSQDLSGVGFYNEQFF | TGCGCCAGCAGCCAAGATTTATCGGGGGTAGGCTTCTACAATGAGCAGTTCTTC | TRBJ2-1 | - | TRBV4-3 | -
CASSCRDREVNSNQPQHF | TGTGCCAGCAGCTGCCGGGACAGGGAGGTCAATAGCAATCAGCCCCAGCATTTT | TRBJ1-5 | - | TRBV21-1 | -
CSVEQRGTDTQYF | TGCAGCGTTGAACAGCGGGGCACAGATACGCAGTATTTT | TRBJ2-3 | - | TRBV29-1 | -
CASKRASGSHGGNEQFF | TGTGCCAGCAAGCGGGCTAGCGGCTCCCACGGAGGAAATGAGCAGTTCTTC | TRBJ2-1 | - | TRBV27 | TRBD2
CASSLGGWDYGYTF | TGTGCCAGCAGTTTAGGGGGCTGGGACTATGGCTACACCTTC | TRBJ1-2 | - | TRBV12-3/TRBV12-4 | -
CASSLAQLSYGYTF | TGTGCCAGCAGCTTAGCACAGTTGAGCTATGGCTACACCTTC | TRBJ1-2 | few | TRBV7-2 | -
CSARSPLASGVNNEQFF | TGCAGTGCTAGAAGCCCTCTGGCTAGCGGGGTCAACAATGAGCAGTTCTTC | TRBJ2-1 | few | TRBV20-1 | TRBD2
CASSKEQENSNQPQHF | TGTGCCAGCAGCAAAGAACAGGAGAATAGCAATCAGCCCCAGCATTTT | TRBJ1-5 | - | TRBV21-1 | -
CASCIVRGQVTYEQYF | TGTGCCAGCTGTATCGTCCGCGGACAGGTGACCTACGAGCAGTACTTC | TRBJ2-7 | - | TRBV6-2/TRBV6-3 | TRBD1
CASSPRFFGEQYF | TGTGCCAGCAGCCCTAGGTTCTTTGGCGAGCAGTACTTC | TRBJ2-7 | - | TRBV6-2/TRBV6-3 | -
CASSVTGGLNTEAFF | TGCGCCAGCAGCGTGACGGGGGGATTGAACACTGAAGCTTTCTTT | TRBJ1-1 | once | TRBV10-1 | -
CGGSPAGEQFF | TGCGGAGGTAGCCCCGCGGGTGAGCAGTTCTTC | TRBJ2-1 | few | TRBV29-1 | -
CASSFSWGVPQYF | TGTGCCAGCAGTTTTAGTTGGGGGGTTCCCCAGTACTTC | TRBJ2-7 | few | TRBV28 | -
CSASWGINEKLFF | TGCAGTGCTAGTTGGGGGATTAATGAAAAACTGTTTTTT | TRBJ1-4 | few | TRBV20-1 | -
CAISGVAGEAHEQFF | TGTGCCATCAGTGGAGTAGCGGGGGAAGCCCATGAGCAGTTCTTC | TRBJ2-1 | - | TRBV10-3 | TRBD2
CASRASGENNEQFF | TGTGCCAGCCGAGCTAGCGGGGAGAACAATGAGCAGTTCTTC | TRBJ2-1 | - | TRBV10-3 | TRBD2
CATSDSGGGGNQPQHF | TGTGCCACCAGTGATTCGGGGGGAGGGGGCAATCAGCCCCAGCATTTT | TRBJ1-5 | - | TRBV24-1 | -
CASSIALQETQYF | TGTGCCAGTAGTATCGCACTCCAAGAGACCCAGTACTTC | TRBJ2-5 | few | TRBV19 | -
CASSADGVIYNEQFF | TGTGCCAGCAGCGCAGACGGGGTGATATACAATGAGCAGTTCTTC | TRBJ2-1 | - | TRBV7-9 | -
CASCTTGTSGGDTQYF | TGTGCCAGCTGCACGACGGGGACTAGCGGCGGAGATACGCAGTATTTT | TRBJ2-3 | - | TRBV4-2 | TRBD2
CSASRSGPADTQYF | TGCAGTGCTAGTAGGTCGGGACCAGCAGATACGCAGTATTTT | TRBJ2-3 | - | TRBV20-1 | -
CASGQQSGGHLKNIQYF | TGTGCCTCAGGACAGCAAAGCGGGGGGCACCTTAAAAACATTCAGTACTTC | TRBJ2-4 | few | TRBV2 | TRBD2
CASSLQTTHPRGYEQYF | TGTGCCAGCAGTTTGCAGACGACCCATCCTCGGGGGTACGAGCAGTACTTC | TRBJ2-7 | - | TRBV6-2/TRBV6-3 | -
CSVEIGMNTEAFF | TGCAGCGTTGAAATAGGGATGAACACTGAAGCTTTCTTT | TRBJ1-1 | - | TRBV29-1 | -
CASSLGWLAGQTQYF | TGTGCCAGCAGCTTAGGGTGGCTAGCGGGACAGACCCAGTACTTC | TRBJ2-5 | - | TRBV7-6 | TRBD2
CASSFAGTGRYEQYF | TGTGCCAGCAGCTTTGCCGGGACAGGCCGATACGAGCAGTACTTC | TRBJ2-7 | - | TRBV5-6 | TRBD1
CASSELGGGSSYEQYF | TGTGCCAGCAGTGAACTAGGGGGGGGGAGCTCCTACGAGCAGTACTTC | TRBJ2-7 | - | TRBV25-1 | -
CASSTSQIGGEFDEQYF | TGTGCCAGCAGCACCTCACAGATAGGGGGGGAATTTGACGAGCAGTACTTC | TRBJ2-7 | - | TRBV21-1 | -
CSVEQGPNQPQHF | TGCAGCGTTGAACAGGGGCCCAATCAGCCCCAGCATTTT | TRBJ1-5 | few | TRBV29-1 | -
CSAKLTSSYEQYF | TGCAGTGCAAAACTGACAAGCTCCTACGAGCAGTACTTC | TRBJ2-7 | few | TRBV20-1 | -
CATAGTSGEGSYNEQFF | TGTGCCACCGCCGGGACTAGCGGGGAGGGGTCCTACAATGAGCAGTTCTTC | TRBJ2-1 | - | TRBV24-1 | TRBD2
CATFPGQGDYEQYF | TGTGCCACGTTTCCGGGACAGGGGGACTACGAGCAGTACTTC | TRBJ2-7 | - | TRBV10-3 | TRBD1
CSVEVQRNEQFF | TGCAGCGTTGAGGTACAGAGGAATGAGCAGTTCTTC | TRBJ2-1 | few | TRBV29-1 | -
CASSDFPRVLEQYF | TGTGCCAGCAGTGATTTTCCGAGAGTCCTCGAGCAGTACTTC | TRBJ2-7 | few | TRBV6-1 | -
CASSSILVDRVLADTQYF | TGTGCCAGCAGCTCCATTCTTGTGGACAGGGTGTTGGCAGATACGCAGTATTTT | TRBJ2-3 | - | TRBV5-5 | TRBD1
CASSAKPGTGTRETQYF | TGTGCCAGCAGCGCGAAACCGGGGACAGGGACCAGAGAGACCCAGTACTTC | TRBJ2-5 | few | TRBV3-1 | TRBD1
CATSRDRASNQPQHF | TGTGCCACCAGCAGAGACAGGGCTAGCAATCAGCCCCAGCATTTT | TRBJ1-5 | - | TRBV15 | -
CASSFRDRGYLSTDTQYF | TGTGCCAGCAGCTTCCGGGACAGGGGTTATCTTAGCACAGATACGCAGTATTTT | TRBJ2-3 | - | TRBV7-8 | TRBD1
CASSTTGSDTQYF | TGTGCCAGCAGCACAACAGGCTCAGATACGCAGTATTTT | TRBJ2-3 | - | TRBV7-3 | -
CASRQGYGYTF | TGTGCCAGCAGACAGGGCTATGGCTACACCTTC | TRBJ1-2 | many | TRBV27 | -
CASSPPGTGYSLYGYTF | TGTGCCAGCTCACCACCTGGGACAGGGTACTCTCTTTATGGCTACACCTTC | TRBJ1-2 | - | TRBV18 | TRBD1
CASSIGTVPQYVTQYF | TGTGCCAGCAGCATCGGGACAGTCCCCCAGTATGTTACGCAGTATTTT | TRBJ2-3 | - | TRBV7-2 | TRBD1
CASSNYRGQETQYF | TGTGCCAGCAGCAATTACAGGGGACAAGAGACCCAGTACTTC | TRBJ2-5 | - | TRBV11-1 | TRBD1
CASSQEWGAGYNEQYF | TGTGCCAGCAGCCAAGAGTGGGGTGCAGGGTACAATGAGCAGTACTTC | TRBJ2-7 | few | TRBV14 | -
CASSLAGRGHGTDTQYF | TGCGCCAGCAGCTTGGCGGGGCGGGGACACGGCACAGATACGCAGTATTTT | TRBJ2-3 | few | TRBV5-1 | -
CASTFGQGYGYTF | TGTGCCAGCACTTTTGGGCAGGGTTATGGCTACACCTTC | TRBJ1-2 | few | TRBV12-3/TRBV12-4 | -
CASSFRLQGSYEQYF | TGTGCCAGCAGTTTCCGCCTACAGGGGTCCTACGAGCAGTACTTC | TRBJ2-7 | - | TRBV28 | TRBD1
CAINPKGTSTIYGYTF | TGTGCCATCAACCCCAAGGGGACGTCGACGATCTATGGCTACACCTTC | TRBJ1-2 | few | TRBV10-3 | -